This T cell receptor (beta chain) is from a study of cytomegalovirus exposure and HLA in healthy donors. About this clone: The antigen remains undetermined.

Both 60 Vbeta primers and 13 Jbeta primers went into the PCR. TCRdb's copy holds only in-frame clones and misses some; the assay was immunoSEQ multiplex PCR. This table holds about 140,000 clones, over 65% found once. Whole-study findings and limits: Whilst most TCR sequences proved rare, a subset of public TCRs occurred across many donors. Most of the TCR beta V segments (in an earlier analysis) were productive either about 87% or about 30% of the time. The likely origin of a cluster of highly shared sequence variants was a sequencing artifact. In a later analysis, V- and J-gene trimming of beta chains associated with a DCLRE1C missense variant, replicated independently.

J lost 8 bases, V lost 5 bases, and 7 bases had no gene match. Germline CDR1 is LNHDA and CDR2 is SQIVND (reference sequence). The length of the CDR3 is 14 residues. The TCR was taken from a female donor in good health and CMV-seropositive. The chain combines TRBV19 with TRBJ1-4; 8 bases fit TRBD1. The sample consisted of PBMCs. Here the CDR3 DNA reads TGTGCCAGTAGTGATCAGGGGGCACGGGAAAAACTGTTTTTT. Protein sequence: CASSDQGAREKLFF.